The source of this T cell receptor (beta chain) is a study of OX40 agonist ivuxolimab in advanced cancers. As for the study in general: From about 23 to 85 years was the age range, with a mean of around 57 years, and 65% to 90% were male.

The CDR3 is 12 residues long. The V gene lost 1 base and the J gene lost 11 bases, with 6 bases spanning the gap. The germline gives CDR1 SGHDN, CDR2 FVKESK. Study results and limitations: Averaging showed that CD8+ T cells had more expanded clones than CD4+ did.

This clone has just a few counts. Its antigen is still unknown. The method was immunoSEQ multiplex PCR; TCRdb's version includes in-frame clones alone and lacks a portion of them. Among fewer than 200,000 clones listed, roughly 94% were seen once. The sample consisted of CD4+ or CD8+ T cells sorted from blood, taken in a trial of the OX40 agonist ivuxolimab. The V gene is TRBV14, the J gene TRBJ1-6, with D hard to call. This TCR derives from an adult with an advanced solid tumor such as melanoma, head and neck, liver or kidney cancer. In DNA form, the CDR3 reads TGTGCCAGCAGCCAAGGCCGGCCACCCCTCCACTTT. This encodes CASSQGRPPLHF.